This passage covers 15 T cell receptor beta chains from one sample sequenced in a study of radiation and T cells in renal cell carcinoma. Libraries were prepared by immunoSEQ multiplex PCR; TCRdb keeps only in-frame clonotypes and omits some of them. This table has approximately 5,000 clones, 68% appearing once. Documented treatment: treatment-naive control, cytoreductive nephrectomy. This material consisted of tumor tissue, taken from a patient whose treatment was nephrectomy without radiotherapy. The receptors come from a human donor with renal cell carcinoma.

This clone was seen more than once but under ten times. The CDR3 is CSVVGAYEQYF. For the CDR3, the DNA is TGCAGTGTTGTCGGGGCCTACGAGCAGTACTTC. The rearrangement links TRBV20-1 to TRBJ2-7; TRBD2 might be the D (5 bases). Looked up from germline, CDR1 is DFQATT and CDR2 is SNEGSKA (reference sequence). V was cut by 7 bases and J by 2 bases, with 9 bases left in between. CDR3 length: 11 amino acids.

This chain joins TRBV28 and TRBJ2-7; TRBD2 agrees at 11 bases. V lost 8 bases and J lost 2; bases outside the gene matches: 5. CDR1 MDHEN and CDR2 SYDVKM come from the germline V gene. The CDR3 runs to 14 residues. CDR3 nucleotides: TGTGCCAGCGTAGCGGGAGGGCCCCCCTACGAGCAGTACTTC. Its protein product is CASVAGGPPYEQYF.

This rearrangement joins TRBV27 to TRBJ1-2, with 8 bases that match TRBD1. CDR3 length equals 14 residues. J gave up 4 bases and V 3 bases, and 4 bases lay outside the gene matches. Germline values: CDR1 MNHEY, CDR2 SMNVEV (reference sequence). The CDR3 region is CASSFGQGGYGYTF. The CDR3 coding sequence is TGTGCCAGCAGTTTTGGACAGGGCGGCTATGGCTACACCTTC.

The gene calls are TRBV5-1 and TRBJ2-5; maybe TRBD2 (6 bases). The CDR3 has 16 amino acids. CDR1 is SGHRS, CDR2 YFSETQ, per germline. Trimming left V 4 bases short and J 3 bases short, with 19 bases between. The CDR3 spells CASSLGLYTGEETQYF. CDR3 bases: TGCGCCAGCAGCCTCGGACTATATACGGGTGAAGAGACCCAGTACTTC.

V and J are TRBV29-1 and TRBJ2-2; 7 nucleotides match TRBD2. Germline trimming cut 6 bases from V and 5 bases from J; bases unmatched to any gene: 12. The length of the CDR3 is 15 residues. Germline V lookup: CDR1 SQVTM, CDR2 ANQGSEA. CDR3 in DNA: TGCAGCGTGTTATTGGGAGGGCCACGTACCGGGGAGCTGTTTTTT. Amino acids: CSVLLGGPRTGELFF.

The chain combines TRBV23-1 with TRBJ2-1, with 10 bases lining up with TRBD1. TRBV23-1 is flagged as an ORF with uncertain function. V gave up 0 bases and J gave up 7 bases; unmatched junction bases: 15. This CDR3 contains 19 residues. CDR3 in DNA: TGCGCCAGCAGTCAATCCCCCCGCCTGGACAGGGGGATCTGGAATGAGCAGTTCTTC. Its protein product is CASSQSPRLDRGIWNEQFF.

The chain links TRBV29-1 to TRBJ2-2, with 7 bases fitting TRBD1. With V trimmed by 6 bases and J by 5 bases, 9 bases remained unmatched. The V gene's germline CDR1 is SQVTM and CDR2 ANQGSEA. The CDR3 sequence is 14 residues long. This CDR3 is CSVPGDRVTGELFF. CDR3 sequence (DNA): TGCAGCGTCCCCGGGGACAGAGTGACCGGGGAGCTGTTTTTT.

The V and J genes are TRBV19 and TRBJ2-5; D uncertain. The CDR3 extends over 15 amino acids. Trimming cost V 3 bases and J 4 bases, with 15 bases left between them. Germline CDR1 reads LNHDA; CDR2 reads SQIVND (reference sequence). In nucleotides, the CDR3 is TGTGCCAGTAGTATGGGCCCCTGGGTAGCAGAGACCCAGTACTTC. It encodes CASSMGPWVAETQYF.

The gene calls are TRBV7-8 and TRBJ2-3, with D possibly TRBD1 on 6 matching bases. Trimming cost V 5 bases and J 6 bases, with 18 bases left between them. There are 15 residues in the CDR3. The germline CDR1 and CDR2 sequences are SGHVS and FQNEAQ. CDR3 in amino acids: CASSTGTLTVDTQYF. The CDR3 nucleotides read TGTGCCAGCAGCACCGGGACACTGACTGTGGATACGCAGTATTTT.

The DNA for the CDR3 is TGTGCCAGCAGCTTAGGCTCCGAACTAGCCAATGAGCAGTTCTTC. Protein sequence: CASSLGSELANEQFF. This rearrangement joins TRBV2 to TRBJ2-1; tentatively, D is TRBD2 (6 bases). The CDR3 is 15 amino acids. With 6 bases removed from V and 6 bases from J, the gap between germline ends came to 18 bases. Germline assignment: CDR1 SNHLY and CDR2 FYNNEI.

The chain couples TRBV2 to TRBJ2-1, with TRBD2 matching 15 bases. V was pared by 11 bases and J by 6 bases, with 2 bases of the junction left unmatched. CDR1 and CDR2 from the germline V gene are SNHLY and FYNNEI. The CDR3 is 13 amino acids. This CDR3 is CAGLAGGLNEQFF. In DNA, the CDR3 is TGTGCCGGACTAGCGGGAGGGCTCAATGAGCAGTTCTTC.

The genes are TRBV11-2 and TRBJ1-1; possible D gene TRBD1, 5 bases. The germline V and J ends were trimmed by 3 bases and 10 bases, with 15 bases remaining between them. The CDR3 extends over 13 amino acids. Germline values: CDR1 SGHAT, CDR2 FQNNGV. CDR3 sequence: CASSFRGLKGAFF. CDR3 DNA sequence: TGTGCCAGCAGCTTTCGGGGGTTGAAAGGAGCTTTCTTT.

This rearrangement joins TRBV30 to TRBJ1-2, with D uncertain. Trimming shortened V by 2 bases and J by 8 bases, and 15 bases separated the two germline ends. Germline V gene lookup returns CDR1 GTSNPN and CDR2 SVGIG (reference sequence). This CDR3 spans 13 amino acids. CDR3 sequence (DNA): TGTGCCTGGAGTCCAGAATTCTCGGCGGGCTACACCTTC. Amino acid sequence: CAWSPEFSAGYTF.

This rearrangement joins TRBV14 to TRBJ1-6; D unresolved. The CDR3 length is 14 residues. V shed 0 bases and J shed 6 bases, with 6 bases lying between them. CDR1 is SGHDN, CDR2 FVKESK, per germline. DNA for the CDR3: TGTGCCAGCAGCCAAGAGTTTGGTAATTCACCCCTCCACTTT. Translation gives CASSQEFGNSPLHF.

The chain couples TRBV30 to TRBJ1-1, with a tentative D call TRBD1 (5 bases). V lost 3 bases, J lost 0 bases, and 11 bases lay in between. The CDR3 runs 14 residues. CDR1 is GTSNPN and CDR2 is SVGIG in the germline V gene (reference sequence). CDR3 loop: CAWSTGRLNTEAFF. In DNA form, the CDR3 reads TGTGCCTGGAGCACGGGACGGTTGAACACTGAAGCTTTCTTT.